A selection of T cell receptor beta chains follows, all from one sample in a study of glioma-infiltrating T cells. TCRdb recomputed calls from the multiplex PCR reads with MiXCR, one row per CDR3 protein. The sample holds more than 350,000 distinct CDR3 sequences; roughly 41% are singletons and the top ten take around 11%. The sequenced sample was glioma tissue, nonneoplastic brain tissue, or PBMCs (not recorded which). All receptors come from a human donor with low-grade glioma or glioblastoma, undergoing nonglioma brain surgery, or in good health (not recorded which). CDR3s include the opening cysteine and the closing phenylalanine or tryptophan. Each record gives: D gene, J gene, clone size, V gene, CDR3 DNA, CDR3 protein. D genes are given only for firm matches. A row's size may be missing; if present it is once, few, many or a size class.

D gene: NA; J gene: TRBJ2-3; clone size: few; V gene: TRBV7-9; CDR3 DNA: TGTGCCAGCAGCTTCAGGGCACCCACAGATACGCAGTATTTT; CDR3 protein: CASSFRAPTDTQYF
D gene: NA; J gene: TRBJ1-5; clone size: NA; V gene: TRBV28; CDR3 DNA: TGTGCCAGCAGTGGTTTGGAGCCCCAGCATTTT; CDR3 protein: CASSGLEPQHF
D gene: NA; J gene: TRBJ2-3; clone size: NA; V gene: TRBV3-1; CDR3 DNA: TGTGCCAGCAGCCTGCGGGTGGGAAGCACAGATACGCAGTATTTT; CDR3 protein: CASSLRVGSTDTQYF
D gene: NA; J gene: TRBJ2-5; clone size: few; V gene: TRBV20-1; CDR3 DNA: TGCAGTGCTAGAGACCGGGTGACCGAGTATCTGGAGACCCAGTACTTC; CDR3 protein: CSARDRVTEYLETQYF
D gene: NA; J gene: TRBJ1-3; clone size: NA; V gene: TRBV18; CDR3 DNA: TGTGCCAGCTCACCTTGGCCAGACACTGGAAACACCATATATTTT; CDR3 protein: CASSPWPDTGNTIYF
D gene: NA; J gene: TRBJ2-3; clone size: few; V gene: TRBV19; CDR3 DNA: TGTGCCAGTAGCCCCTCCCTCGGCCGGGACGATACGCAGTATTTT; CDR3 protein: CASSPSLGRDDTQYF
D gene: TRBD1; J gene: TRBJ1-1; clone size: many; V gene: TRBV6-2/TRBV6-3; CDR3 DNA: TGTGCCAGCAGCTACGGGACAGCCACTGAAGCTTTCTTT; CDR3 protein: CASSYGTATEAFF
D gene: NA; J gene: TRBJ2-3; clone size: once; V gene: TRBV4-2; CDR3 DNA: TGTGCCAGCAGCCCATCCTGGGGTAACACAGATACGCAGTATTTT; CDR3 protein: CASSPSWGNTDTQYF
D gene: TRBD2; J gene: TRBJ2-3; clone size: NA; V gene: TRBV20-1; CDR3 DNA: TGCAGTGCTAGAAGGCGGGAGGGCCCAGATACGCAGTATTTT; CDR3 protein: CSARRREGPDTQYF
D gene: TRBD1; J gene: TRBJ1-2; clone size: many; V gene: TRBV28; CDR3 DNA: TGTGCCAGCAGAGAGGGACAGGTGGTCTATGGCTACACCTTC; CDR3 protein: CASREGQVVYGYTF
D gene: NA; J gene: TRBJ1-1; clone size: NA; V gene: TRBV7-2; CDR3 DNA: TGTGCCAGCAGCTTAGCCCCCGGGACCCAAGTTTATACAACTTTCTTT; CDR3 protein: CASSLAPGTQVYTTFF
D gene: NA; J gene: TRBJ1-3; clone size: few; V gene: TRBV28; CDR3 DNA: TGTGCCAGCAGTTTCCAGGGGAGCTCTGGAAACACCATATATTTT; CDR3 protein: CASSFQGSSGNTIYF
D gene: NA; J gene: TRBJ1-5; clone size: NA; V gene: TRBV7-9; CDR3 DNA: TGTGCCAGCAGCGCCCAGAATCAGCCCCAGCATTTT; CDR3 protein: CASSAQNQPQHF
D gene: NA; J gene: TRBJ2-7; clone size: few; V gene: TRBV28; CDR3 DNA: TGTGCCAGCAGTCCCCGACGAAGGCAGTACGAGCAGTACTTC; CDR3 protein: CASSPRRRQYEQYF
D gene: TRBD1; J gene: TRBJ1-1; clone size: NA; V gene: TRBV5-1; CDR3 DNA: TGCGCCAGCAGCTTGCAGACAGGGGGGACTGGAGCTTTCTTT; CDR3 protein: CASSLQTGGTGAFF
D gene: TRBD1; J gene: TRBJ2-7; clone size: NA; V gene: TRBV19; CDR3 DNA: TGTGCCAGTAGGGGACAGGACGGCTACGAGCAGTACTTC; CDR3 protein: CASRGQDGYEQYF
D gene: TRBD1; J gene: TRBJ1-4; clone size: NA; V gene: TRBV6-1; CDR3 DNA: TGTGCCGGCAGTCGGAGGGGGCTACCAACTAATGAAAAACTGTTTTTT; CDR3 protein: CAGSRRGLPTNEKLFF
D gene: NA; J gene: TRBJ2-1; clone size: many; V gene: TRBV6-1; CDR3 DNA: TGTGCCAGCAGGACGTGGCAGGCCCCCACTGAGCAGTTCTTC; CDR3 protein: CASRTWQAPTEQFF
D gene: NA; J gene: TRBJ2-3; clone size: few; V gene: TRBV19; CDR3 DNA: TGTGCCAGTAGTACACACCCCGAAGATACGCAGTATTTT; CDR3 protein: CASSTHPEDTQYF
D gene: TRBD2; J gene: TRBJ2-1; clone size: few; V gene: TRBV4-2; CDR3 DNA: TGTGCCAGCAGCCAAGATCCGGCGGGAGTCTACAATGAGCAGTTCTTC; CDR3 protein: CASSQDPAGVYNEQFF
D gene: NA; J gene: TRBJ2-1; clone size: many; V gene: TRBV6-2/TRBV6-3; CDR3 DNA: TGTGCCAGCAGTTTTTCCCCTCGGGTCAGCTCCTACAATGAGCAGTTCTTC; CDR3 protein: CASSFSPRVSSYNEQFF
D gene: NA; J gene: TRBJ1-2; clone size: NA; V gene: TRBV7-2; CDR3 DNA: TGTGCCAGCAGCTTAGCCGCAGGCTATGGCTACACCTTC; CDR3 protein: CASSLAAGYGYTF
D gene: TRBD2; J gene: TRBJ2-1; clone size: few; V gene: TRBV7-9; CDR3 DNA: TGTGCCAGCAGCCCCTGGGGTAGCGGGTTCTCCTACAATGAGCAGTTCTTC; CDR3 protein: CASSPWGSGFSYNEQFF
D gene: NA; J gene: TRBJ2-1; clone size: few; V gene: TRBV19; CDR3 DNA: TGTGCCAGTAGCGGGGTACACAATGAGCAGTTCTTC; CDR3 protein: CASSGVHNEQFF
D gene: NA; J gene: TRBJ2-2; clone size: NA; V gene: TRBV19; CDR3 DNA: TGTGCCAGTAGTATTAACGTGTACGGGGAGCTGTTTTTT; CDR3 protein: CASSINVYGELFF
D gene: NA; J gene: TRBJ1-2; clone size: few; V gene: TRBV7-6; CDR3 DNA: TGTGCCAGCAGCTTACGGATAGGGGGCTATGGCTACACCTTC; CDR3 protein: CASSLRIGGYGYTF
D gene: TRBD1; J gene: TRBJ1-2; clone size: NA; V gene: TRBV29-1; CDR3 DNA: TGCAGCGTTGGGGGGACAGTCCTCACTAACTATGGCTACACCTTC; CDR3 protein: CSVGGTVLTNYGYTF
D gene: TRBD2; J gene: TRBJ2-3; clone size: NA; V gene: TRBV7-9; CDR3 DNA: TGTGCCAGCAGCCCAAAGGGAGGGAGGACAGATACGCAGTATTTT; CDR3 protein: CASSPKGGRTDTQYF
D gene: TRBD1; J gene: TRBJ2-7; clone size: NA; V gene: TRBV28; CDR3 DNA: TGTGCCAGTAGTACGACCTGGACAGGGGTCAACGAGCAGTACTTC; CDR3 protein: CASSTTWTGVNEQYF
D gene: NA; J gene: TRBJ2-6; clone size: few; V gene: TRBV7-8; CDR3 DNA: TGTGCCAGCAGCCAGAACCAGGGCGTCAGAGGACCTGGGGCCAACGTCCTGACTTTC; CDR3 protein: CASSQNQGVRGPGANVLTF
D gene: NA; J gene: TRBJ2-7; clone size: few; V gene: TRBV12-3/TRBV12-4; CDR3 DNA: TGTGCCAGCAGTTTAGGAGAGGCGGGGTACCACTTC; CDR3 protein: CASSLGEAGYHF
D gene: TRBD1; J gene: TRBJ2-3; clone size: NA; V gene: TRBV6-5; CDR3 DNA: TGTGCCGGCAGTCTCGACAGGGCCAGAGATACGCAGTATTTT; CDR3 protein: CAGSLDRARDTQYF
D gene: NA; J gene: TRBJ1-4; clone size: NA; V gene: TRBV7-2; CDR3 DNA: TGTGCCAGCAGCCCCCAGCGGGGGCGGCTCGAAAAACTGTTTTTT; CDR3 protein: CASSPQRGRLEKLFF
D gene: NA; J gene: TRBJ2-6; clone size: NA; V gene: TRBV28; CDR3 DNA: TGTGCCAGCACCAAGGACGGGCCCTCTGGGGCCAACGTCCTGACTTTC; CDR3 protein: CASTKDGPSGANVLTF
D gene: TRBD2; J gene: TRBJ2-7; clone size: many; V gene: TRBV6-1; CDR3 DNA: TGTGCCAGCAGGCGACTAGCGGGAGACTACGAGCAGTACTTC; CDR3 protein: CASRRLAGDYEQYF
D gene: NA; J gene: TRBJ1-5; clone size: few; V gene: TRBV28; CDR3 DNA: TGTGCCAGCAGTTTAGGGACCGAGGTCCTCAACCAGCCCCAGCATTTT; CDR3 protein: CASSLGTEVLNQPQHF
D gene: NA; J gene: TRBJ2-4; clone size: NA; V gene: TRBV4-2; CDR3 DNA: TGTGCCAGCAGCCAAGAAGGACTGACTCTAGCCAAAAACATTCAGTACTTC; CDR3 protein: CASSQEGLTLAKNIQYF
D gene: NA; J gene: TRBJ2-5; clone size: NA; V gene: TRBV14; CDR3 DNA: TGTGCCAGCAGCCAAGACCAGTGGTACCAAGAGACCCAGTACTTC; CDR3 protein: CASSQDQWYQETQYF
D gene: NA; J gene: TRBJ2-7; clone size: few; V gene: TRBV20-1; CDR3 DNA: TGCAGTGCTCCAAAACCGGGGGCTCTCTACGAGCAGTACTTC; CDR3 protein: CSAPKPGALYEQYF
D gene: NA; J gene: TRBJ1-1; clone size: many; V gene: TRBV27; CDR3 DNA: TGTGCCAGCAGTTTAAGGGCGTGGGGCACTGAAGCTTTCTTT; CDR3 protein: CASSLRAWGTEAFF
D gene: TRBD1; J gene: TRBJ2-3; clone size: NA; V gene: TRBV6-2/TRBV6-3; CDR3 DNA: TGTGCCAGCAGTACCTCCGTGGGACAGGGGACAGATACGCAGTATTTT; CDR3 protein: CASSTSVGQGTDTQYF
D gene: TRBD2; J gene: TRBJ2-1; clone size: NA; V gene: TRBV12-3/TRBV12-4; CDR3 DNA: TGTGCCAGCACCCGAGGAGGGGCGGGAGGTAGAAATGAGCAGTTCTTC; CDR3 protein: CASTRGGAGGRNEQFF
D gene: TRBD2; J gene: TRBJ2-1; clone size: many; V gene: TRBV27; CDR3 DNA: TGTGCCAGCAGTCAAAGCGGGAGGACTTACAATGAGCAGTTCTTC; CDR3 protein: CASSQSGRTYNEQFF
D gene: TRBD1; J gene: TRBJ2-3; clone size: NA; V gene: TRBV24-1; CDR3 DNA: TGTGCCGCCAGTGACCCAGGACAGGCCACAGATACGCAGTATTTT; CDR3 protein: CAASDPGQATDTQYF
D gene: NA; J gene: TRBJ2-3; clone size: NA; V gene: TRBV6-1; CDR3 DNA: TGTGCCAGCAGCGTAGGAGGGTCGGCTGATACGCAGTATTTT; CDR3 protein: CASSVGGSADTQYF
D gene: NA; J gene: TRBJ2-5; clone size: NA; V gene: TRBV25-1; CDR3 DNA: TGTGCCAGCAGCGTAGAAGGGGGGGGAGAGACCCAGTACTTC; CDR3 protein: CASSVEGGGETQYF
D gene: NA; J gene: TRBJ2-7; clone size: NA; V gene: TRBV29-1; CDR3 DNA: TGCAGCGTGCCAAGGGGGGGAGGGCCTCTTTACGAGCAGTACTTC; CDR3 protein: CSVPRGGGPLYEQYF